A selection of T cell receptor beta chains follows, all from one sample in a study of neoadjuvant anti-PD-1 for oral cavity cancer. Using immunoSEQ multiplex PCR, the repertoire was profiled, and TCRdb retains in-frame clones only, with some absent. The table lists about 61,000 clones, roughly 84% of them singletons. Sequenced material: PBMCs, taken before nivolumab (anti-PD-1) treatment. The receptor source for this set is a person aged 35-79 years with oral cavity squamous cell carcinoma. CDR3s leave out the opening cysteine and the closing phenylalanine or tryptophan.

>TRBJ1-1|TRBV28
ASSLLLRGNTEAF
>TRBJ2-7|TRBV27
ASSAWTSARDEQY
>TRBJ1-2|TRBV2
ASSATGAANYGYT
>TRBJ1-5|TRBV7-9
ASSHGQSNQPQH
>TRBJ2-5|TRBV9
ASSPRGDLGWETQY
>TRBJ2-3|TRBV5-8
ASRSPGLAGWLATADTQY
>TRBJ2-7|TRBV5-1
ASSIRGSGTYEQY
>TRBJ2-5|TRBV5-6
ASSLVGQGVETQY
>TRBJ1-1|TRBV6-1
ASSVKGANTEAF
>TRBJ1-2|TRBV5-4
ASSLRQGVGYT
>TRBJ2-7|TRBV2
ASSEPEVYEQY
>TRBJ1-5|TRBV18
ASSPLPGGAGVNQPQH
>TRBJ2-7|TRBV6-5
ASSYSGQGIHEQY
>TRBJ2-3|TRBV21-1
ASSKGPYTDTQY